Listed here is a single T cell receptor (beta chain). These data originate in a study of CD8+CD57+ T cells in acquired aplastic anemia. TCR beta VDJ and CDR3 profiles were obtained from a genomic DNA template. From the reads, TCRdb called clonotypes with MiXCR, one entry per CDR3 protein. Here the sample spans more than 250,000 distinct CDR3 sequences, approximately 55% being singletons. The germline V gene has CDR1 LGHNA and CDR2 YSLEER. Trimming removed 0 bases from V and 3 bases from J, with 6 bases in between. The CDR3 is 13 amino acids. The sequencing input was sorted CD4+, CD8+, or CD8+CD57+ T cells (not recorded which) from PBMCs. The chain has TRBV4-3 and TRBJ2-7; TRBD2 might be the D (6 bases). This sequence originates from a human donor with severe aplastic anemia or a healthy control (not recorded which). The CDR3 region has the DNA TGCGCCAGCAGCCAAGATAGCGGCTACGAGCAGTACTTC. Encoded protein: CASSQDSGYEQYF.